These T cell receptor beta chains were read from a single sample in a study of T cell responses to AZD1222 COVID-19 vaccine. The protocol was immunoSEQ multiplex PCR, while the TCRdb copy is restricted to in-frame clones and leaves out a portion. The sample gives 70,000 to 95,000 clones, around 89% of which show up once; about 2.4% is in the top ten. The starting material was peripheral blood, obtained 28 days after the second AZD1222 dose. The receptors come from an adult who received the AZD1222 COVID-19 vaccine. The CDR3 runs from the conserved cysteine through the conserved F or W. The order of the fields is clone size, V gene, D gene, J gene, CDR3 length, CDR3 DNA, CDR3 protein. The D gene is left open where the match is weak. Expanded clones are given a class, and other clones once, few, many or no size at all.

abundance: NA
v_gene: TRBV3-1/TRBV3-2
d_gene: TRBD2
j_gene: TRBJ2-3
len: 16
CDR3nt: TGTGCCAGCGGACCTGTTGTCGGAGGAGCGGGAGACACGCAGTATTTT
CDR3aa: CASGPVVGGAGDTQYF

abundance: NA
v_gene: TRBV9
d_gene: NA
j_gene: TRBJ2-2
len: 16
CDR3nt: TGTGCCAGCAGCGTAGCTACGAGACAGCCGACCGGGGAGCTGTTTTTT
CDR3aa: CASSVATRQPTGELFF

abundance: NA
v_gene: TRBV2
d_gene: TRBD2
j_gene: TRBJ2-1
len: 16
CDR3nt: TGTGCCAGCACCCCGGGGGCGGGAGGGGCCTACAATGAGCAGTTCTTC
CDR3aa: CASTPGAGGAYNEQFF

abundance: NA
v_gene: TRBV10-1
d_gene: TRBD1
j_gene: TRBJ1-5
len: 15
CDR3nt: TGCGCCAGCATTTTACAGGGGATGACACATCAGCCCCAGCATTTT
CDR3aa: CASILQGMTHQPQHF

abundance: NA
v_gene: TRBV7-9
d_gene: NA
j_gene: TRBJ1-1
len: 12
CDR3nt: TGTGCCAGCAGCTTCGGGGGCTCTGAAGCTTTCTTT
CDR3aa: CASSFGGSEAFF

abundance: NA
v_gene: TRBV7-2
d_gene: NA
j_gene: TRBJ1-2
len: 14
CDR3nt: TGTGCCAGCAGCTTAGTTGCAGGGGACTATGGCTACACCTTC
CDR3aa: CASSLVAGDYGYTF

abundance: NA
v_gene: TRBV9
d_gene: NA
j_gene: TRBJ1-4
len: 17
CDR3nt: TGTGCCAGCAGCGCGGAGCAGAGCCTGCCAACTAATGAAAAACTGTTTTTT
CDR3aa: CASSAEQSLPTNEKLFF

abundance: NA
v_gene: TRBV27
d_gene: TRBD1
j_gene: TRBJ1-6
len: 14
CDR3nt: TGTGCCAGCAGTCCGACAGGGGGTAATTCACCCCTCCACTTT
CDR3aa: CASSPTGGNSPLHF

abundance: once
v_gene: TRBV30
d_gene: NA
j_gene: TRBJ1-1
len: 15
CDR3nt: TGTGCCTGGAGGAGGGTTATTGGATGGAACACTGAAGCTTTCTTT
CDR3aa: CAWRRVIGWNTEAFF

abundance: NA
v_gene: TRBV5-1
d_gene: TRBD1
j_gene: TRBJ1-5
len: 13
CDR3nt: TGCGCCAGCAGCCGGACAGGGGCTCAGCCCCAGCATTTT
CDR3aa: CASSRTGAQPQHF

abundance: NA
v_gene: TRBV12-3/TRBV12-4
d_gene: NA
j_gene: TRBJ2-1
len: 13
CDR3nt: TGTGCCAGCAGTTTAGTAGGGGTCCATGAGCAGTTCTTC
CDR3aa: CASSLVGVHEQFF

abundance: NA
v_gene: TRBV28
d_gene: TRBD1
j_gene: TRBJ1-2
len: 12
CDR3nt: TGTGCCAGCAATACAGGGGAGGTTGGCTACACCTTC
CDR3aa: CASNTGEVGYTF

abundance: NA
v_gene: TRBV9
d_gene: NA
j_gene: TRBJ1-2
len: 16
CDR3nt: TGTGCCAGCAGCGTAGGTTTGGGGACCAACTACTATGGCTACACCTTC
CDR3aa: CASSVGLGTNYYGYTF

abundance: NA
v_gene: TRBV20-1
d_gene: NA
j_gene: TRBJ2-1
len: 14
CDR3nt: TGCAGTGCTAGTGGTCTAGCGACTTACAATGAGCAGTTCTTC
CDR3aa: CSASGLATYNEQFF